This T cell receptor (beta chain) comes out of a study of PD-1 blockade in mismatch repair-deficient tumors. A note on this clone: The sample has other DNA sequences that encode this CDR3 too.

The CDR3 covers 13 residues. Deletions cut 1 base from V and 0 bases from J, with 6 bases between. Germline lookup yields CDR1 GTSNPN and CDR2 SVGIG (reference sequence). Clones were sequenced by immunoSEQ multiplex PCR, and TCRdb holds only the in-frame ones, with some missing. The profile shows around 51,000 clones, approximately 81% of them singletons. The TCR was taken from an adult with mismatch repair-deficient cancer. Sequenced here: peripheral blood, sampled approximately 18 weeks after starting pembrolizumab. J is TRBJ2-5 and V is TRBV30; the D call may be TRBD1 or TRBD2 (5 bases each). The CDR3 reads CAWSGGYQETQYF. The CDR3 DNA sequence: TGTGCCTGGAGTGGGGGGTACCAAGAGACCCAGTACTTC.